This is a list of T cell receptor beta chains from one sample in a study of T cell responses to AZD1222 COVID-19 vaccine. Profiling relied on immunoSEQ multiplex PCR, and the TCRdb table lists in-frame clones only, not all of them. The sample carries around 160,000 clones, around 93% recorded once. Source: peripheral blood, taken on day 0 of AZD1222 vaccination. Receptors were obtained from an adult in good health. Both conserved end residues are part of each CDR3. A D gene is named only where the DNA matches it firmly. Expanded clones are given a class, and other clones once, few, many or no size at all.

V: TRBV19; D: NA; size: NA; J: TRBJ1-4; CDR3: CASSRDETNEKLFF; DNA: TGTGCCAGTAGTCGAGACGAGACTAATGAAAAACTGTTTTTT
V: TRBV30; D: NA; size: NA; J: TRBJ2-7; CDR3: CAWSSTMGGEQYF; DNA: TGTGCCTGGAGTTCAACCATGGGGGGCGAGCAGTACTTC
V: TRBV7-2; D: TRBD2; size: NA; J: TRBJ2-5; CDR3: CASSLASGGWETQYF; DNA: TGTGCCAGCAGCTTAGCTAGCGGGGGGTGGGAGACCCAGTACTTC
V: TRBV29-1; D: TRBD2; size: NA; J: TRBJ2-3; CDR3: CSHTLAGGRTDTQYF; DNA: TGCAGCCATACACTAGCGGGGGGGCGTACAGATACGCAGTATTTT
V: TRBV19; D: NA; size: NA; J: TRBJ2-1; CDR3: CASSIGGAHYNEQFF; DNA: TGTGCCAGTAGTATAGGCGGGGCGCACTACAATGAGCAGTTCTTC
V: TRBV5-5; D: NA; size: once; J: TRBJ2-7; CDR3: CASSPGGYEQYF; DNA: TGTGCCAGCAGCCCTGGGGGCTACGAGCAGTACTTC
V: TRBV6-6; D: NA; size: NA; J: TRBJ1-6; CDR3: CASSGGGLSYNSPLHF; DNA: TGTGCCAGCAGTGGCGGAGGGCTATCCTATAATTCACCCCTCCACTTT
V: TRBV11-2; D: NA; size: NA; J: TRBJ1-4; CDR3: CASSLSGRGAEKLFF; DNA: TGTGCCAGCAGCTTAAGCGGCAGGGGTGCGGAAAAACTGTTTTTT
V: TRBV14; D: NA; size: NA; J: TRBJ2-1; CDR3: CASSLRDYTGFYNEQFF; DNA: TGTGCCAGCAGCCTCCGAGACTACACCGGGTTTTACAATGAGCAGTTCTTC
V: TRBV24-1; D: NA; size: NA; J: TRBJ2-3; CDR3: CATSDNMEDTQYF; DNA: TGTGCCACCAGTGATAACATGGAGGATACGCAGTATTTT
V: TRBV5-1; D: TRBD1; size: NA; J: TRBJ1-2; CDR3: CASQHGQGFYGYTF; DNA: TGCGCCAGCCAGCACGGACAGGGGTTCTATGGCTACACCTTC
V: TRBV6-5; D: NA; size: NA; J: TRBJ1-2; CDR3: CASSRDNNYGYTF; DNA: TGTGCCAGCAGTAGGGACAATAACTATGGCTACACCTTC
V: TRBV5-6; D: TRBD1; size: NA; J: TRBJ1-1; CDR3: CASSLGPTGVKAEAFF; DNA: TGTGCCAGCAGCTTGGGACCTACAGGGGTGAAGGCTGAAGCTTTCTTT
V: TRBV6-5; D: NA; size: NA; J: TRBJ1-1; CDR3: CASSYSESQVSHEAFF; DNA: TGTGCCAGCAGTTACTCGGAGTCCCAGGTATCCCATGAAGCTTTCTTT
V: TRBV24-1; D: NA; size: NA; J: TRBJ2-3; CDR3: CATSDSPRDTQYF; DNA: TGTGCCACCAGTGATTCACCGAGAGATACGCAGTATTTT
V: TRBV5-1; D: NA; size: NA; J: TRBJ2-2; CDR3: CASSSGTHNPRELFF; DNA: TGCGCCAGCAGCTCCGGGACCCACAATCCCCGGGAGCTGTTTTTT
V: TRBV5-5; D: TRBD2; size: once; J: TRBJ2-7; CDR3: CASSLTGTNHEQYF; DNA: TGTGCCAGCAGCTTGACCGGGACTAACCACGAGCAGTACTTC
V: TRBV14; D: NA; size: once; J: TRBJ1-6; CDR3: CASSQDGRAYNSPLHF; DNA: TGTGCCAGCAGCCAAGATGGCAGGGCCTATAATTCACCCCTCCACTTT
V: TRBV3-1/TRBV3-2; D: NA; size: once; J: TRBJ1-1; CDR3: CASSHRDIGAAFF; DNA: TGTGCCAGCAGCCACCGGGACATAGGTGCGGCTTTCTTT
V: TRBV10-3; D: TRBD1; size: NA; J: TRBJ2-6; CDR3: CAISEATGGSGANVLTF; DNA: TGTGCCATCAGTGAGGCTACAGGGGGCTCTGGGGCCAACGTCCTGACTTTC
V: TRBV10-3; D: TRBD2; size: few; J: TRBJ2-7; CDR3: CAISDRAGGLYEQYF; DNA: TGTGCCATCAGTGATCGAGCGGGGGGACTTTACGAGCAGTACTTC
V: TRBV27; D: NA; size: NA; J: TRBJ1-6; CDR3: CASSSTLTRPLHF; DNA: TGTGCCAGCAGTTCCACCCTGACTAGGCCCCTCCACTTT
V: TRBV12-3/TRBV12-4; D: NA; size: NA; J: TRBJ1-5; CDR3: CASSFGRDQPQHF; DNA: TGTGCCAGCAGTTTTGGCAGGGACCAGCCCCAGCATTTT
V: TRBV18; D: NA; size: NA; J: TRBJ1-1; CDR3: CASSPTRRQNTEAFF; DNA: TGTGCCAGCTCACCAACAAGGAGACAGAACACTGAAGCTTTCTTT
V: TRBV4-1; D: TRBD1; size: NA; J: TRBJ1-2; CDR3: CASSQEPGGYGYTF; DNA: TGCGCCAGCAGCCAAGAACCAGGGGGCTATGGCTACACCTTC
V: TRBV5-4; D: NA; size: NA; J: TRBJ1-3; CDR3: CASSFQGSGNTIYF; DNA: TGTGCCAGCAGCTTCCAGGGTTCAGGAAACACCATATATTTT
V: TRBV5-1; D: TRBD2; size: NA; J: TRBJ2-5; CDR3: CASSPGLAGGTNTEETQYF; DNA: TGCGCCAGCAGCCCGGGACTAGCGGGGGGGACAAATACTGAAGAGACCCAGTACTTC
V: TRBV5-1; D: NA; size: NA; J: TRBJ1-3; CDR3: CASSGGQSGNTIYF; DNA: TGCGCCAGCAGCGGCGGACAATCTGGAAACACCATATATTTT
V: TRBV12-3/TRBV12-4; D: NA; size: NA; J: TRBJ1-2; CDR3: CASSPRGNYGYTF; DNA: TGTGCCAGCAGCCCAAGGGGTAACTATGGCTACACCTTC
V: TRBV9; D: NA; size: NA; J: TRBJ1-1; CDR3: CASSPGRGNTEAFF; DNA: TGTGCCAGCAGCCCAGGCCGCGGGAACACTGAAGCTTTCTTT
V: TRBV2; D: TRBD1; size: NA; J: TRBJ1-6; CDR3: CASSGQGGLNSPLHF; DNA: TGTGCCAGCAGTGGACAGGGGGGTCTTAATTCACCCCTCCACTTT
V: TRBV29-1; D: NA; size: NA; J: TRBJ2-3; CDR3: CSVVRGITDTQYF; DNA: TGCAGCGTTGTACGGGGCATCACAGATACGCAGTATTTT
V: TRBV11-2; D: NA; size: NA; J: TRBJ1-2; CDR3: CASSSLRQGSYGYTF; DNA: TGTGCCAGCAGCTCCCTGAGGCAGGGGAGCTATGGCTACACCTTC
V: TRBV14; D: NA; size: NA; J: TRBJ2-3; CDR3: CASSQEPGERADTQYF; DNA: TGTGCCAGCAGCCAAGAACCAGGGGAGAGGGCAGATACGCAGTATTTT
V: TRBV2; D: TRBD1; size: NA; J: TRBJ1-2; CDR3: CASSLDRSYGYTF; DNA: TGTGCCAGCAGTCTGGACAGGAGCTATGGCTACACCTTC
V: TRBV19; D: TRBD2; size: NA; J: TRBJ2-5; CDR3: CASSVGTSGGAQETQYF; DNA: TGTGCCAGTAGTGTCGGGACTAGCGGGGGGGCCCAGGAGACCCAGTACTTC
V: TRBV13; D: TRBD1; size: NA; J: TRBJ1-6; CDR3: CASTLSQGAIDNSPLHF; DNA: TGTGCCAGCACCTTGTCACAGGGGGCTATCGATAATTCACCCCTCCACTTT
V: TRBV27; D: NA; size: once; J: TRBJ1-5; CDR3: CASSLGRVITQGNQPQHF; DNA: TGTGCCAGCAGTTTAGGGAGGGTTATTACGCAGGGCAATCAGCCCCAGCATTTT
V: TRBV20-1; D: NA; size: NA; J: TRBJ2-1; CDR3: CSASGGRGGSYNEQFF; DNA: TGCAGTGCTAGTGGGGGCAGGGGAGGCTCCTACAATGAGCAGTTCTTC
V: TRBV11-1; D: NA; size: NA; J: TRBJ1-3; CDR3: CASSLGTAYGNTIYF; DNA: TGTGCCAGCAGCTTAGGAACAGCCTATGGAAACACCATATATTTT
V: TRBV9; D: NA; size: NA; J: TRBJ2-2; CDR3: CASSLRQAEGNTGELFF; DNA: TGTGCCAGCAGCCTAAGACAGGCGGAGGGGAACACCGGGGAGCTGTTTTTT
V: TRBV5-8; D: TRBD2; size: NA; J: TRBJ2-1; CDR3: CASSKGLAGRSSYNEQFF; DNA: TGTGCCAGCAGCAAGGGACTAGCGGGGAGAAGCTCCTACAATGAGCAGTTCTTC
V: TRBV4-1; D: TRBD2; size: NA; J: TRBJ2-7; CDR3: CASSRTSGEFYEQYF; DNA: TGCGCCAGCAGCCGCACAAGCGGGGAATTCTACGAGCAGTACTTC
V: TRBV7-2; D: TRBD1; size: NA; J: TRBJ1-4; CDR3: CASSSGQGVGEKLFF; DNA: TGTGCCAGCAGCTCCGGACAGGGAGTGGGTGAAAAACTGTTTTTT
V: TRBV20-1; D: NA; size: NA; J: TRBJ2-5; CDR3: CSTDRETQYF; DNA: TGCAGTACAGACAGGGAGACCCAGTACTTC
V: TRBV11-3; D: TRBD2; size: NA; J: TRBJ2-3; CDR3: CASSLDRTPSGSCSDTQYF; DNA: TGTGCCAGCAGCTTAGATCGCACGCCTAGCGGGAGTTGTTCAGATACGCAGTATTTT
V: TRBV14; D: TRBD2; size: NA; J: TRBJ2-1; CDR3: CASSQDQSGGLNEQFF; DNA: TGTGCCAGCAGCCAAGATCAGAGCGGGGGGTTGAATGAGCAGTTCTTC
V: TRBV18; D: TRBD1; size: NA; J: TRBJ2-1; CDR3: CASSPRAGTGGYNEQFF; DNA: TGTGCCAGCTCACCACGAGCCGGGACAGGGGGCTACAATGAGCAGTTCTTC
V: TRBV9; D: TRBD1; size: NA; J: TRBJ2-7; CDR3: CASSVPGQGSYEQYF; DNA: TGTGCCAGCAGCGTACCCGGACAGGGCTCCTACGAGCAGTACTTC
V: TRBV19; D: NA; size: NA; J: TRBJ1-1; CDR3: CASSETLNTEAFF; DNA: TGTGCCAGTAGTGAGACGCTGAACACTGAAGCTTTCTTT
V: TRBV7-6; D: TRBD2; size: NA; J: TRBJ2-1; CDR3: CASSLPRTSGYNEQFF; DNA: TGTGCCAGCAGCTTACCTCGGACTAGCGGTTACAATGAGCAGTTCTTC
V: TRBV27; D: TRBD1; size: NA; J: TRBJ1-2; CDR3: CASSTQGVGYGYTF; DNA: TGTGCCAGCAGTACTCAGGGGGTTGGCTATGGCTACACCTTC
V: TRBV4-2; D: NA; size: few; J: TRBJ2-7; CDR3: CASSQDKGYEQYF; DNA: TGTGCCAGCAGCCAAGACAAGGGCTACGAGCAGTACTTC
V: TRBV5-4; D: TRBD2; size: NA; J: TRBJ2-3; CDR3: CASSPKASGTTDTQYF; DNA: TGTGCCAGCAGCCCCAAGGCTAGCGGGACCACAGATACGCAGTATTTT
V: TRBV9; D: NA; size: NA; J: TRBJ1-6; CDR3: CASSGRDVGLPGYSPLHF; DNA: TGTGCCAGCAGCGGACGGGACGTGGGCCTTCCTGGGTATTCACCCCTCCACTTT
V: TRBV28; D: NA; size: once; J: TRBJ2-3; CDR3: CASDTPGGREDTQYF; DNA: TGTGCCAGCGACACACCCGGTGGGCGGGAAGATACGCAGTATTTT
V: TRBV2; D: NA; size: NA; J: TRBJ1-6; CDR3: CASQDHNSPLHF; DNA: TGTGCCAGCCAGGACCATAATTCACCCCTCCACTTT
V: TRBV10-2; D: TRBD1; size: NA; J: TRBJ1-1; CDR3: CASSDPTGGKTEAFF; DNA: TGCGCCAGCAGTGATCCGACAGGGGGCAAAACTGAAGCTTTCTTT
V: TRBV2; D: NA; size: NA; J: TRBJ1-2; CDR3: CASSGDGYGYTF; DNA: TGTGCCAGCAGCGGAGACGGGTATGGCTACACCTTC